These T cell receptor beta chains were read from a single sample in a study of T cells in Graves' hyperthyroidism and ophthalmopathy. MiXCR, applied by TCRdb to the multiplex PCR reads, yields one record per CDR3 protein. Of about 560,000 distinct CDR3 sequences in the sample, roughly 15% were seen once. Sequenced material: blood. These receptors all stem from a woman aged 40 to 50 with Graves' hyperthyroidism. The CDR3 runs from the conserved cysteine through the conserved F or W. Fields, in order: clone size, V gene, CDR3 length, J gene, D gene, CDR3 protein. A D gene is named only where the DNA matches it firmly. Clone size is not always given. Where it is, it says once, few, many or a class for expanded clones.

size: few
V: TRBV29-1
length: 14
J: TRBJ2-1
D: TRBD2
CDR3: CSTEPGLGDNEQFF

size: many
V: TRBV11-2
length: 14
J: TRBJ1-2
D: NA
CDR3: CASSLSGGLDGYTF

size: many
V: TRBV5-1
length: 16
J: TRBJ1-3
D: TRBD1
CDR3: CASSPQTTGVGNTIYF

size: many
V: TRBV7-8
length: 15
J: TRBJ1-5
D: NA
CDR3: CASSFQKSSNQPQHF

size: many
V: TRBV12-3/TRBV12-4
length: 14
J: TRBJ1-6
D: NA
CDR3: CASSAGSGGSPLHF

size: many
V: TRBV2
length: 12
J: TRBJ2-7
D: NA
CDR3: CASSQSGYEQYF

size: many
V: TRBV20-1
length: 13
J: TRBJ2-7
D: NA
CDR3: CSVKTATTYEQYF

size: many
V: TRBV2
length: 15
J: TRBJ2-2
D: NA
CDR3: CASSVVTVNTGELFF

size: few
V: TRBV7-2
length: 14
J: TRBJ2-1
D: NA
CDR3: CASSLEGSYNEQLF

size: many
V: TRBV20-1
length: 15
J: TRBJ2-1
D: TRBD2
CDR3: CSVITPLAGVDEQFF

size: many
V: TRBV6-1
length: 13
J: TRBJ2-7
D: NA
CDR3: CASRTGASYEQYF

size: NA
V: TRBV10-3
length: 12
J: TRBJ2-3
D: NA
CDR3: CAINAGLDAQYF

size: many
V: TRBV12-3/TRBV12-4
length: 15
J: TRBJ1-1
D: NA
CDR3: CASSQGWGLNTEAFF

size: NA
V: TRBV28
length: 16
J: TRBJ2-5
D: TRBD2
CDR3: CASSLETSSIQETQYF

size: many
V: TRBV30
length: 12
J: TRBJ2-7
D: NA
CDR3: CAWSVGNYEQYF

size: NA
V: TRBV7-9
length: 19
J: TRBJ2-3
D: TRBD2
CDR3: CASSRGTYGLAGVGDTQYF